Below, 20 T cell receptor beta chains from the same sample are listed, as sequenced in a study of OX40 agonist ivuxolimab in advanced cancers. Sequencing used immunoSEQ multiplex PCR; TCRdb keeps in-frame clones, though not all of them. The sample gives about 100,000 clones, approximately 89% of which show up once; about 0.15% is in the top ten. The sample consisted of CD4+ or CD8+ T cells sorted from blood, taken in a trial of the OX40 agonist ivuxolimab. The source of these receptors is an adult with an advanced solid tumor such as melanoma, head and neck, liver or kidney cancer.

V is TRBV27 and J is TRBJ1-2, with TRBD1 identical over 7 bases. Trimming took 3 bases from V and 10 from J; bases not matched to a gene: 8. CDR3 length: 13 amino acids. Germline V gives CDR1 MNHEY, CDR2 SMNVEV (reference sequence). The CDR3 reads CASSFSPGQVYTF. CDR3 nucleotide sequence: TGTGCCAGCAGTTTCTCGCCCGGACAGGTCTACACCTTC.

The V call is TRBV9, the J call TRBJ2-5, with 12 bases aligning to TRBD2. The J segment lost 9 bases and the V segment lost 2 bases, leaving 14 bases of the junction unmatched. The germline V gene encodes CDR1 SGDLS and CDR2 YYNGEE. This CDR3 has 17 amino acids. This CDR3 reads CASSVALAGGRQRAQYF. Written as DNA, the CDR3 is TGTGCCAGCAGCGTCGCCCTAGCGGGAGGGCGTCAACGGGCCCAGTACTTC.

The chain recombines TRBV10-1 with TRBJ2-1, with D possibly TRBD2 on 7 matching bases. Germline CDR1 reads WNHNN; CDR2 reads SYGVQD (reference sequence). Deletions cut 5 bases from V and 8 bases from J, with 13 bases between. The CDR3 has 13 residues. CDR3 coding DNA: TGCGCCAGCAGTAGCGGGACAAGGTATGAGCAGTTCTTC. Its translation: CASSSGTRYEQFF.

The V and J genes are TRBV20-1 and TRBJ2-3, with D unresolved. Germline CDR1 reads DFQATT; CDR2 reads SNEGSKA (reference sequence). CDR3 length: 10 residues. CDR3 bases: TGCTGTCTGTACACAGATACGCAGTATTTT. Translation: CCLYTDTQYF.

This clone is a singleton in its sample. The chain employs TRBV6-1 and TRBJ1-2; possibly TRBD1 for D (6 bases). This CDR3 contains 13 residues. Germline values: CDR1 MNHNS, CDR2 SASEGT. V lost 7 bases, J lost 8 bases, and 17 bases lay in between. The CDR3 DNA reads TGTGCCAGCATTAGGACAGAGGTTATGGGCTACACCTTC. Protein sequence: CASIRTEVMGYTF.

The chain has TRBV6-5 and TRBJ2-1; 8 bases fit TRBD1. The V segment lost 6 bases and the J segment 10 bases; nucleotides outside the gene matches: 5. CDR1 MNHEY and CDR2 SVGAGI come from the germline V gene. The CDR3 extends over 12 amino acids. The CDR3 coding sequence is TGTGCCAGCAGGCAGGGGGCCCGGGAGCAGTTCTTC. Its protein is CASRQGAREQFF.

This rearrangement joins TRBV18 to TRBJ2-1; TRBD2 matches at 7 bases. CDR1 and CDR2 from the germline V gene are KGHSH and LQKENI. The CDR3 has 17 amino acids. V lost 1 base, J lost 5 bases, and 11 bases stayed unmatched. The chain's CDR3 is CASSPRVLAPINNEQFF. In DNA form, the CDR3 reads TGTGCCAGCTCACCACGTGTACTAGCGCCAATTAACAATGAGCAGTTCTTC.

CDR3 amino acids: CASSLEPQDRAFF. CDR3 nucleotides: TGTGCCAGCAGCTTAGAACCCCAAGACAGAGCTTTCTTT. This chain uses TRBV7-9 with TRBJ1-1, with D possibly matching TRBD1 (5 bases). CDR3 length equals 13 residues. The germline V gene encodes CDR1 SEHNR and CDR2 FQNEAQ (reference sequence). V lost 1 base and J lost 10, with 13 bases in between.

The chain couples TRBV5-1 to TRBJ2-2, with 11 positions matching TRBD2. Germline V gene sequence: CDR1 SGHRS, CDR2 YFSETQ. The V segment lost 4 bases and the J segment 7 bases; nucleotides outside the gene matches: 9. The CDR3 has 16 amino acids. The CDR3 DNA reads as TGCGCCAGCAGCCAAGGTAGCGGGGGGGCCATCGGGGAGCTGTTTTTT. Encoded protein: CASSQGSGGAIGELFF.

The chain is built from TRBV30 and TRBJ2-2; D remains unclear. CDR1 is GTSNPN, CDR2 SVGIG, per germline (reference sequence). This CDR3 has 13 amino acids. V lost 2 bases, J lost 4 bases, and 8 bases lay in between. The DNA of the CDR3 is TGTGCCTGGAGTAGGAGATTCACCGGGGAGCTGTTTTTT. Translated: CAWSRRFTGELFF. Drawing the rest from reference TRBV30 and TRBJ2-2, the complete variable domain is SQTIHQWPATLVQPVGSPLSLECTVEGTSNPNLYWYRQAAGRGLQLLFYSVGIGQISSEVPQNLSASRPQDRQFILSSKKLLLSDSGFYLCAWSRRFTGELFFGEGSRLTVL.

This CDR3 reads CATIGRPVVNEQFF. CDR3 coding DNA: TGTGCCACAATTGGGCGTCCGGTAGTCAATGAGCAGTTCTTC. The chain combines TRBV6-1 with TRBJ2-1; no clear D gene. The ends were cut back, 10 bases at V and 6 bases at J, with 19 bases in the middle. The CDR3 spans 14 residues. Germline lookup yields CDR1 MNHNS and CDR2 SASEGT.

The V call is TRBV11-2, the J call TRBJ2-4, with 8 bases lining up with TRBD1. CDR1 is SGHAT, CDR2 FQNNGV, per germline. This CDR3 spans 14 amino acids. V lost 6 bases to trimming and J lost 16 bases; unmatched junction nucleotides: 17. The CDR3 DNA reads TGTGCCAGCAGACCAGGGGGCCGCTTGACTAGTATATACTTC. Protein sequence: CASRPGGRLTSIYF.

This clone was found many times. The V call is TRBV6-1, the J call TRBJ2-5; tentatively, D is TRBD1 or TRBD2 (6 bases each). V lost 8 bases to trimming and J lost 7 bases, with 14 bases between them. This CDR3 is built from 12 residues. Germline-derived CDR1 and CDR2 are MNHNS and SASEGT. CDR3 coding DNA: TGTGCCAGCCATAGCGGAGGGGGGACCCAGTACTTC. Its translation is CASHSGGGTQYF.

The chain combines TRBV2 with TRBJ1-1; no firm D call. CDR1 and CDR2 (germline): SNHLY, FYNNEI. The CDR3 runs 14 residues. The V gene lost 7 bases and the J gene lost 0 bases, with 12 bases spanning the gap. For the CDR3, the DNA is TGTGCCAGCATTTTAGCGATAATGAACACTGAAGCTTTCTTT. It translates to CASILAIMNTEAFF.

This chain connects TRBV11-2 to TRBJ2-1; TRBD2 aligns across 9 bases. The CDR3 is 15 residues long. Germline V gene data show CDR1 as SGHAT and CDR2 as FQNNGV. Trimming took 3 bases from V and 4 from J; bases not matched to a gene: 4. The CDR3, as DNA: TGTGCCAGCAGCTTGACTAGCGGATCGTACAATGAGCAGTTCTTC. Translating gives CASSLTSGSYNEQFF.

This chain links TRBV30 with TRBJ1-1; no firm D call. This CDR3 is 13 amino acids long. V dropped 4 bases and J dropped 0 bases, with 9 bases sitting between them. Germline V CDR1 and CDR2: GTSNPN, SVGIG (reference sequence). The CDR3 reads CAWMGNMNTEAFF. CDR3 nucleotides: TGTGCCTGGATGGGCAACATGAACACTGAAGCTTTCTTT.

The rearrangement links TRBV14 to TRBJ2-4; TRBD2 aligns across 8 bases. V was clipped by 1 base and J by 0 bases; unmatched bases: 11. Germline V gives CDR1 SGHDN, CDR2 FVKESK. This CDR3 comprises 19 residues. CDR3 region: CASSQGLAKGTLAKNIQYF. The CDR3 DNA reads TGTGCCAGCAGCCAAGGACTAGCGAAGGGGACTCTAGCCAAAAACATTCAGTACTTC. Using reference TRBV14 and TRBJ2-4 for the parts outside the CDR3, the full variable domain is EAGVTQFPSHSVIEKGQTVTLRCDPISGHDNLYWYRRVMGKEIKFLLHFVKESKQDESGMPNNRFLAERTGGTYSTLKVQPAELEDSGVYFCASSQGLAKGTLAKNIQYFGAGTRLSVL.

CDR3 nucleotide sequence: TGTGCCAGCAGCTTAACGGGGGGCGGTGAAAAACTGTTTTTT. Its protein product is CASSLTGGGEKLFF. The chain carries TRBV11-2 and TRBJ1-4; D may be TRBD1 (6 bases). Germline values: CDR1 SGHAT, CDR2 FQNNGV. The CDR3 loop spans 14 amino acids. V gave up 2 bases and J gave up 7 bases, with 11 bases separating them. Full variable domain (remainder filled in from reference TRBV11-2 and TRBJ1-4): EAGVAQSPRYKIIEKRQSVAFWCNPISGHATLYWYQQILGQGPKLLIQFQNNGVVDDSQLPKDRFSAERLKGVDSTLKIQPAKLEDSAVYLCASSLTGGGEKLFFGSGTQLSVL.

J is TRBJ1-2 and V is TRBV11-2; 7 nucleotides agree with TRBD1. CDR1 and CDR2 from the germline V gene are SGHAT and FQNNGV. Trimming took 3 bases from V and 8 from J; bases not matched to a gene: 6. This CDR3 spans 13 amino acids. The CDR3 reads CASSLQGVRGYTF. CDR3 sequence (DNA): TGTGCCAGCAGCTTGCAGGGGGTTCGGGGCTACACCTTC.

The gene calls are TRBV6-6 and TRBJ2-7; TRBD2 aligns across 7 bases. Germline V gene lookup returns CDR1 MNHNY and CDR2 SVGAGI (reference sequence). The CDR3 is 13 residues long. J gave up 3 bases and V 6 bases, and 5 bases lay outside the gene matches. The CDR3 spells CASRLGLLYEQYF. Here the CDR3 DNA reads TGTGCCAGCAGACTGGGACTACTCTACGAGCAGTACTTC.